Below, 7 T cell receptor beta chains from the same sample are listed, as sequenced in a study of T cell repertoires in cytomegalovirus infection. TCRdb reanalysed the reads using MiXCR and keeps one entry per CDR3 protein. Of 700,000 to 850,000 distinct CDR3 sequences in the sample, less than 35% were seen once. The antigens of these receptors remain unknown. The sequencing here drew on cultured CD8+ T cells from PBMCs, taken from culture after CMV antigen stimulation. The receptors were sampled from a human donor in good health (CMV status not recorded). Some clones in this sample may be carry-over from other donors' samples.

The sample holds a few counts of this clonotype. This rearrangement joins TRBV20-1 to TRBJ1-4, with D uncertain. The CDR3 spans 13 residues. Germline V gives CDR1 DFQATT, CDR2 SNEGSKA (reference sequence). V lost 6 bases and J 4 bases, leaving 12 bases between the germline ends. The CDR3 spells CSATGLYNEKLFF. DNA for the CDR3: TGCAGTGCCACCGGGCTTTATAATGAAAAACTGTTTTTT.

This chain uses TRBV11-1 with TRBJ2-5; D ambiguous. Trimming took off 4 bases at V and 5 bases at J, with 17 bases between the two ends. This CDR3 has 15 amino acids. Germline values: CDR1 SGHAT, CDR2 FQDESV (reference sequence). The CDR3 bases are TGTGCCAGCAGCTCTGGTGGGCCGACCTGGGAGACCCAGTACTTC. It codes for CASSSGGPTWETQYF.

This clonotype was detected only a few times. The rearrangement links TRBV20-1 to TRBJ1-2; 7 positions match TRBD1. The germline V gene encodes CDR1 DFQATT and CDR2 SNEGSKA (reference sequence). Trimming took 3 bases from V and 0 from J; bases not matched to a gene: 4. CDR3 length: 14 residues. The CDR3 DNA follows: TGCAGTGCTAGGGCCGGGACAGCTAACTATGGCTACACCTTC. Translated, it gives CSARAGTANYGYTF.

Regarding this clonotype: The junction departs from germline at one end; a sequencing error may be responsible. The genes are TRBV7-6 and TRBJ2-7, with TRBD1 identical over 9 bases. The CDR3 is made up of 15 amino acids. The V gene's germline CDR1 is SGHVS and CDR2 FNYEAQ. The CDR3 is CANSDTGTGSYEQYF. DNA for the CDR3: TGTGCCAACAGCGACACCGGGACAGGGTCCTACGAGCAGTACTTC.

This clonotype was detected many times. The chain joins TRBV6-5 to TRBJ2-5, with D possibly TRBD1 on 5 matching bases. Germline assignment: CDR1 MNHEY and CDR2 SVGAGI. The CDR3 length is 13 residues. The germline V and J ends were trimmed by 5 bases and 5 bases, with 12 bases remaining between them. CDR3 loop: CASSLGARETQYF. CDR3 sequence (DNA): TGTGCCAGCAGTCTTGGGGCCAGGGAGACCCAGTACTTC.

The J gene is TRBJ2-1, the V gene TRBV27; TRBD2 agrees at 11 bases. The CDR3 sequence is 15 residues long. Germline-derived CDR1 and CDR2 are MNHEY and SMNVEV (reference sequence). Trimming at V came to 8 bases and at J to 7 bases, leaving 10 bases not matched to a gene. DNA for the CDR3: TGTGCCAGCGGTAGAACTAGCGGGGGTGGAAATGAGCAGTTCTTC. It translates to CASGRTSGGGNEQFF.

This clonotype showed up just a few times. The V call is TRBV7-9, the J call TRBJ2-4; the D gene is possibly TRBD2 (7 bases). The CDR3 sequence is 15 residues long. CDR1 SEHNR and CDR2 FQNEAQ come from the germline V gene (reference sequence). Trimming took 10 bases from V and 1 from J, leaving 17 bases between them. The CDR3 DNA reads TGTGCCACCTTGGGGGGGCCGGAGGCCAAAAACATTCAGTACTTC. Encoded protein: CATLGGPEAKNIQYF.